This T cell receptor (beta chain) was sequenced in a study of blood T cells in healthy people across ages. Regarding the study as a whole: It was found that TCR beta diversity correlated strongly with the percentage of naive T cells. There was no known CMV status for donors, so expanded clonotype changes were possibly confounded.

Primers used in a second PCR of roughly 6 to 11 cycles were a sample-barcoded 5' primer and a J-beta primer mix. Template switching added a 12-random-nucleotide identifier to every cDNA molecule. TCRdb reanalysed the 5' RACE reads using MiXCR and keeps one entry per CDR3 protein. The sample has about 1.1 million distinct CDR3 sequences, 35% to 45% seen once. To note about this clonotype: Its antigen is as yet unknown.

With 6 bases removed from V and 4 bases from J, the gap between germline ends came to 9 bases. The CDR3 runs to 12 residues. Germline lookup yields CDR1 SQVTM and CDR2 ANQGSEA. The sequenced sample consisted of blood. This chain links TRBV29-1 with TRBJ2-2; D uncertain. The sequence was obtained from a young man in good health. The CDR3 is CSVKIGTGELFF. DNA for the CDR3: TGCAGCGTCAAGATCGGCACCGGGGAGCTGTTTTTT.